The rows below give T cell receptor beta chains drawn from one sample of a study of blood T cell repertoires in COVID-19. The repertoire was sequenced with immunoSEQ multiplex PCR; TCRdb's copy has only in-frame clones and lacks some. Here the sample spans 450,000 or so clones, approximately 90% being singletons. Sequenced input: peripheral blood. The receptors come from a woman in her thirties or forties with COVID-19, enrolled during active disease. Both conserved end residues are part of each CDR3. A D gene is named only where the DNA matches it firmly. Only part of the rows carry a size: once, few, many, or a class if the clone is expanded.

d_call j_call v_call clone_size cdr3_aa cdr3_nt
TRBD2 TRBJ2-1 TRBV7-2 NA CASSGRSGGYNEQFF TGTGCCAGCAGCGGGCGTAGCGGGGGCTACAATGAGCAGTTCTTC
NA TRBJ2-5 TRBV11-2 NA CASSLGSGTQYF TGTGCCAGCAGCTTAGGTTCAGGGACCCAGTACTTC
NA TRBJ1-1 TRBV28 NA CASSYFMNTEAFF TGTGCCAGCAGTTACTTTATGAACACTGAAGCTTTCTTT
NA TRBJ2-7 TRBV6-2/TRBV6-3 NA CASSRTASYEQYF TGTGCCAGCAGTCGGACAGCCTCCTACGAGCAGTACTTC
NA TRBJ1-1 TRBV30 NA CAWSLDSTNTEAFF TGTGCCTGGAGCCTGGACAGTACGAACACTGAAGCTTTCTTT
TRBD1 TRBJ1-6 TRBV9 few CASSVGPGQGDSPLHF TGTGCCAGCAGCGTAGGTCCGGGACAGGGAGATTCACCCCTCCACTTT
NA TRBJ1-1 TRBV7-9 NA CASSPTVEAFF TGTGCCAGCAGCCCTACGGTTGAAGCTTTCTTT
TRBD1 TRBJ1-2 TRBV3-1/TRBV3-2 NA CASSHRDRVGQGYTF TGTGCCAGCAGCCACCGGGACAGGGTGGGCCAGGGCTACACCTTC
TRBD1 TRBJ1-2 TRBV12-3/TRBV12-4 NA CASSTGQGYGYTF TGTGCCAGCAGTACAGGACAGGGATATGGCTACACCTTC
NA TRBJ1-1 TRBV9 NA CASSVGAGLISTEAFF TGTGCCAGCAGCGTAGGTGCAGGGTTGATAAGCACTGAAGCTTTCTTT
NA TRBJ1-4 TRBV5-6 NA CASSLRRVSFYEKLFF TGTGCCAGCAGCTTGCGTCGTGTGAGTTTTTATGAAAAACTGTTTTTT
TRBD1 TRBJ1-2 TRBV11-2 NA CASSFIGGQSNYGYTF TGTGCCAGCAGCTTTATTGGGGGACAGAGTAACTATGGCTACACCTTC
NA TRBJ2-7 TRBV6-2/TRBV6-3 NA CASSYSMRRSSYEQYF TGTGCCAGCAGTTACTCGATGCGGCGGAGCTCCTACGAGCAGTACTTC
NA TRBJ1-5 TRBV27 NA CASSLRGRDGANQPQHF TGTGCCAGCAGTTTAAGGGGGAGGGATGGAGCTAATCAGCCCCAGCATTTT
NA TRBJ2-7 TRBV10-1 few CATRISVQYF TGCGCCACCCGAATTAGCGTGCAGTACTTC
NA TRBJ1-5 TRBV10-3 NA CAIRSGTSEGNQPQHF TGTGCCATCAGGTCCGGGACATCCGAGGGGAATCAGCCCCAGCATTTT